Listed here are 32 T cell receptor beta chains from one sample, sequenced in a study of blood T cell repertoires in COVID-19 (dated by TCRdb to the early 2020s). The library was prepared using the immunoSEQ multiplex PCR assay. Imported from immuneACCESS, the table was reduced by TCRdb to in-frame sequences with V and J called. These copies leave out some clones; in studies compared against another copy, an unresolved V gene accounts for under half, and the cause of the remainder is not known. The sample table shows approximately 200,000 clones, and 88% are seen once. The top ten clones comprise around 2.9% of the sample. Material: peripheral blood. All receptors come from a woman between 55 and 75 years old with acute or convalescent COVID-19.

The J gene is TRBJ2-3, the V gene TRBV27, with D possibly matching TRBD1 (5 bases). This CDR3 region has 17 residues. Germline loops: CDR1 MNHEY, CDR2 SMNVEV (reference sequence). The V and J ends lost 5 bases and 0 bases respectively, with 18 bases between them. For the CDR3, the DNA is TGTGCCAGCAGTCCCTTTACGGACACGTCTAGCACAGATACGCAGTATTTT. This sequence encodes CASSPFTDTSSTDTQYF.

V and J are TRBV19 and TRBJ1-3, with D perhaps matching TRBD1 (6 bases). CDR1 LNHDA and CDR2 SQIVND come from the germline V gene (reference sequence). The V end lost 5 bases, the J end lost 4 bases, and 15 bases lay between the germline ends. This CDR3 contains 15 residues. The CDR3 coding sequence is TGTGCCAGTAGTGCCCCAGGGGCGCGCGGAAACACCATATATTTT. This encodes CASSAPGARGNTIYF.

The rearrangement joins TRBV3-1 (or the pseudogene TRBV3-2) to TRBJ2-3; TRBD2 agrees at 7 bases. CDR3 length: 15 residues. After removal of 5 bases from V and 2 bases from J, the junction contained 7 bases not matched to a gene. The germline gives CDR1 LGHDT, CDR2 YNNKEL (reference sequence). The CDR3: CASSSPSGNTDTQYF. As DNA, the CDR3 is TGTGCCAGCAGCTCTCCTAGCGGCAACACAGATACGCAGTATTTT.

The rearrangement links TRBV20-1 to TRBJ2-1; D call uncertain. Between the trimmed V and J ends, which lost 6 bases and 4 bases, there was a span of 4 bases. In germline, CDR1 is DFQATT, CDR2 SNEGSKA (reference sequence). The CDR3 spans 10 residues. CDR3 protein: CSAEYNEQFF. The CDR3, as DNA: TGCAGTGCGGAGTACAATGAGCAGTTCTTC.

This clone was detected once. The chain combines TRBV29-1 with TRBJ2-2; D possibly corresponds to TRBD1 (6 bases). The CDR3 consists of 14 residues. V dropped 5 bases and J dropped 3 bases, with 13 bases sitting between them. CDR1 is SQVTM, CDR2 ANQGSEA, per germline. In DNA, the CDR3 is TGCAGCGTTAGACCGGGACAATACACCGGGGAGCTGTTTTTT. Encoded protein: CSVRPGQYTGELFF.

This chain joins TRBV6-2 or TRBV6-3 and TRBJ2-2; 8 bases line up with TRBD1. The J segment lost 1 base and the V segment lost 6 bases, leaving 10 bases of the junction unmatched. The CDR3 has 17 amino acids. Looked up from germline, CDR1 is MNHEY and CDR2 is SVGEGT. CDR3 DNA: TGTGCCAGCAGCTATGACCGGACAGGGAGGAACACCGGGGAGCTGTTTTTT. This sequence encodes CASSYDRTGRNTGELFF.

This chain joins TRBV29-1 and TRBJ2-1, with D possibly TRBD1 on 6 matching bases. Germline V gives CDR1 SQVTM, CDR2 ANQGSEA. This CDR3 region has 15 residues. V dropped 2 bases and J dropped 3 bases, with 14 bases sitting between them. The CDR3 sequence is CSVERGQTLYNEQFF. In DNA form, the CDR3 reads TGCAGCGTTGAAAGAGGACAGACCCTCTACAATGAGCAGTTCTTC.

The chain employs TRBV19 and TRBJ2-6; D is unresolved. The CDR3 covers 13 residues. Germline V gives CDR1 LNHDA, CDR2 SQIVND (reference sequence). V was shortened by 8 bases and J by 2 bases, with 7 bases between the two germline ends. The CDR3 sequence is CASGVAGANVLTF. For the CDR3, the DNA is TGTGCCAGTGGAGTTGCTGGGGCCAACGTCCTGACTTTC.

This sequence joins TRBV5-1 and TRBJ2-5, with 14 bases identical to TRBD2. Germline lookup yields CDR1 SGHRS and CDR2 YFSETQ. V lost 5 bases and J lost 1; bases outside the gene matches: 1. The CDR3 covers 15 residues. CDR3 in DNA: TGCGCCAGCAGTGGACTAGCGGGGGGCCAAGAGACCCAGTACTTC. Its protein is CASSGLAGGQETQYF.

CDR3 loop: CSVGRDSNEKLFF. Written as DNA, the CDR3 is TGCAGCGTTGGACGGGACAGTAATGAAAAACTGTTTTTT. The chain combines TRBV29-1 with TRBJ1-4, with 7 bases identical to TRBD1. The CDR3 has 13 amino acids. V was pared by 4 bases and J by 4 bases, with 3 bases of the junction left unmatched. Looked up from germline, CDR1 is SQVTM and CDR2 is ANQGSEA.

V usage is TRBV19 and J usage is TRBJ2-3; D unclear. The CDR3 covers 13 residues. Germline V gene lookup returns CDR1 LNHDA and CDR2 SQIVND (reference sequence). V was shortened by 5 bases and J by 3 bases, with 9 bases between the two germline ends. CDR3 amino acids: CASSPTHTDTQYF. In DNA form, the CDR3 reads TGTGCCAGTAGTCCTACCCATACAGATACGCAGTATTTT.

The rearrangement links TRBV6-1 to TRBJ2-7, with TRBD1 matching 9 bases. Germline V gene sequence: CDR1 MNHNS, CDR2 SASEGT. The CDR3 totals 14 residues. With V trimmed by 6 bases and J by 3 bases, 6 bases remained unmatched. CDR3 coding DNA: TGTGCCAGCAGGACTGGACAGGGGTTCTACGAGCAGTACTTC. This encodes CASRTGQGFYEQYF.

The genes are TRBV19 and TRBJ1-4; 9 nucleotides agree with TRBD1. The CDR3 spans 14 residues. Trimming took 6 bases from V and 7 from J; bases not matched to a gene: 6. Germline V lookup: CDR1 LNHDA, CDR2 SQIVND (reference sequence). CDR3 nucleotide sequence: TGTGCCAGTAGATCGACAGGGGGTTTTGAAAAACTGTTTTTT. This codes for CASRSTGGFEKLFF.

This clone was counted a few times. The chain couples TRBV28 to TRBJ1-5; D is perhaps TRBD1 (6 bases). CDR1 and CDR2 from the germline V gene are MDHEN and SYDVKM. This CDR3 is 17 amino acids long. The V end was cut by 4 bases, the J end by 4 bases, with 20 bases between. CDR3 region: CASSSTSIDRKNQPQHF. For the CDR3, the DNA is TGTGCCAGCAGTTCGACCTCAATAGACAGGAAGAATCAGCCCCAGCATTTT.

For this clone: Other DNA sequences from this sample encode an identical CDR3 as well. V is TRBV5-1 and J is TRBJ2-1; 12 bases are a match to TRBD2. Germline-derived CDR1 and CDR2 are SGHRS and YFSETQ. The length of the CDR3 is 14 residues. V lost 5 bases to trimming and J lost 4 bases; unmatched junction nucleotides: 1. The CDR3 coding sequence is TGCGCCAGCAGAGGACTAGCGGGGTACAATGAGCAGTTCTTC. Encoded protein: CASRGLAGYNEQFF.

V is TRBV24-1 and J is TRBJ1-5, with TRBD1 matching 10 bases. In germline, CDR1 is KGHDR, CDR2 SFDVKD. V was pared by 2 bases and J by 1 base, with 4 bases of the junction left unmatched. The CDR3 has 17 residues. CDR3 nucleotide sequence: TGTGCCACCAGTGATTCCGGACAGGGGGACAGCAATCAGCCCCAGCATTTT. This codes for CATSDSGQGDSNQPQHF.

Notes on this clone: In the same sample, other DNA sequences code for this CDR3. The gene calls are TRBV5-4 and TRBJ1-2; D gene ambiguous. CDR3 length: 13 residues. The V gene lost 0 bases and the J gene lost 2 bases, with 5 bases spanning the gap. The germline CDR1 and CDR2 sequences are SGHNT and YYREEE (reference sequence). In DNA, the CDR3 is TGTGCCAGCAGCTTGGACAGAAACTATGGCTACACCTTC. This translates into CASSLDRNYGYTF. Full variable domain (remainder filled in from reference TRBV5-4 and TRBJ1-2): ETGVTQSPTHLIKTRGQQVTLRCSSQSGHNTVSWYQQALGQGPQFIFQYYREEENGRGNFPPRFSGLQFPNYSSELNVNALELDDSALYLCASSLDRNYGYTFGSGTRLTVV.

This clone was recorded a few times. The CDR3 region is CASSYDWSSYEQYF. DNA for the CDR3: TGTGCCAGCAGCTACGACTGGAGCTCCTACGAGCAGTACTTC. J is TRBJ2-7 and V is TRBV5-6; no firm D call. The V end lost 3 bases, the J end lost 0 bases, and 10 bases lay between the germline ends. Looked up from germline, CDR1 is SGHDT and CDR2 is YYEEEE. The CDR3 length is 14 residues.

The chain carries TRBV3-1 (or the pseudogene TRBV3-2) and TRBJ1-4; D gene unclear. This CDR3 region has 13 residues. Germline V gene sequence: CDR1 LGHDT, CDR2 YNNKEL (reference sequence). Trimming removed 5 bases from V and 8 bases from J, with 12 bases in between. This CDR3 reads CASSSGATEKLFF. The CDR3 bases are TGTGCCAGCAGCTCGGGAGCTACGGAAAAACTGTTTTTT.

CDR3 DNA sequence: TGTGCCAGCAGCTTAGGTTCGGGGGAGAGAGCAGATACGCAGTATTTT. This encodes CASSLGSGERADTQYF. The chain uses TRBV7-9 and TRBJ2-3; a weak D match, TRBD2 (6 bases). This CDR3 spans 16 amino acids. Per the germline V gene, CDR1 is SEHNR and CDR2 is FQNEAQ (reference sequence). V was cut by 1 base and J by 4 bases, with 15 bases left in between.

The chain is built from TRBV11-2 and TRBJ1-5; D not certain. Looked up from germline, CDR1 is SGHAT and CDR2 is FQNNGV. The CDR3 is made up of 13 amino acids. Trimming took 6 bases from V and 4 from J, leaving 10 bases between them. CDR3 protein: CASSGGGNQPQHF. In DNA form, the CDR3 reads TGTGCCAGCAGTGGTGGAGGGAATCAGCCCCAGCATTTT.

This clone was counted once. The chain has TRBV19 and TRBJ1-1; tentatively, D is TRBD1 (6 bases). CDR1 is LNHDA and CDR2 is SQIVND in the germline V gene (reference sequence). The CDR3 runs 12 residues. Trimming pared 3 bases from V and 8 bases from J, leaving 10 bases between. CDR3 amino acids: CASSIGQTEAFF. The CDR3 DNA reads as TGTGCCAGTAGTATCGGACAGACCGAAGCTTTCTTT.

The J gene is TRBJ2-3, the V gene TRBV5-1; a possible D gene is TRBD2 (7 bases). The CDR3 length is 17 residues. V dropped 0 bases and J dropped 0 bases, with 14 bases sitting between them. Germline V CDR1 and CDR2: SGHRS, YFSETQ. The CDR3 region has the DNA TGCGCCAGCAGCTTGGCCGTTGGGGGGGCTAGCACAGATACGCAGTATTTT. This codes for CASSLAVGGASTDTQYF.

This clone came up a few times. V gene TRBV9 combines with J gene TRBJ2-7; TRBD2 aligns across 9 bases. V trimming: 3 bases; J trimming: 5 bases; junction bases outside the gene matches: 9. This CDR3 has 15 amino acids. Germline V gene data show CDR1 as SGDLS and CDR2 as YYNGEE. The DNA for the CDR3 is TGTGCCAGCAGCGGTAGCGGGAGAAGTGTCGACGAGCAGTACTTC. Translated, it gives CASSGSGRSVDEQYF.

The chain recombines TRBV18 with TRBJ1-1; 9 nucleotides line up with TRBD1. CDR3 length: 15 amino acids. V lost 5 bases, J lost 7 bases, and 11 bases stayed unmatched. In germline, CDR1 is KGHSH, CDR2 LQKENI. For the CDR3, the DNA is TGTGCCAGCTCAAACATACCGGGACAGGGCCATGAAGCTTTCTTT. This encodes CASSNIPGQGHEAFF.

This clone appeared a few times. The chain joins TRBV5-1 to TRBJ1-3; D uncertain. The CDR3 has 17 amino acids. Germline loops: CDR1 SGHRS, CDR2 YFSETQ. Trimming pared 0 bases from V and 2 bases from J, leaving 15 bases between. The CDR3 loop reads CASSLASTSGAGNTIYF. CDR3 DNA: TGCGCCAGCAGCTTGGCCTCAACGTCGGGAGCTGGAAACACCATATATTTT. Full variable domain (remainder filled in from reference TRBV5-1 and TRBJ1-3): KAGVTQTPRYLIKTRGQQVTLSCSPISGHRSVSWYQQTPGQGLQFLFEYFSETQRNKGNFPGRFSGRQFSNSRSEMNVSTLELGDSALYLCASSLASTSGAGNTIYFGEGSWLTVV.

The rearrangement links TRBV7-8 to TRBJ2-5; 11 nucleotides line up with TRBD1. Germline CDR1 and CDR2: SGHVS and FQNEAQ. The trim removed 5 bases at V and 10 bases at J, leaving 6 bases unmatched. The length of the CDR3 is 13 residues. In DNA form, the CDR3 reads TGTGCCAGCAGCCCCCGGGACAGGGGGGTCCAGTACTTC. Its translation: CASSPRDRGVQYF.

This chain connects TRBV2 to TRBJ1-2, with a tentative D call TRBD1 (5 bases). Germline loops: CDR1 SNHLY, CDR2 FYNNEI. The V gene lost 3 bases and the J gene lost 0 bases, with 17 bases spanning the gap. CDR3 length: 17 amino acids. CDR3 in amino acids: CASSEIRGAGPNYGYTF. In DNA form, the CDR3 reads TGTGCCAGCAGTGAGATCCGCGGAGCGGGGCCTAACTATGGCTACACCTTC.

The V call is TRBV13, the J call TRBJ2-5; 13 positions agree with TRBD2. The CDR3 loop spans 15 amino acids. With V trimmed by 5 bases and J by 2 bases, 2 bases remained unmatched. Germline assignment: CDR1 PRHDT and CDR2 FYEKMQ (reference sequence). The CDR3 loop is CASSRTSGGQETQYF. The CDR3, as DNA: TGTGCCAGCAGCAGGACTAGCGGGGGTCAAGAGACCCAGTACTTC.

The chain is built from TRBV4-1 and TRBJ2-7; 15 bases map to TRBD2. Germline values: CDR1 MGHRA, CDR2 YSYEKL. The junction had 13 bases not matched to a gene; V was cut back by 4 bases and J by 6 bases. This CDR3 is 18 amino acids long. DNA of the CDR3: TGCGCCAGCAGCCGGGGACTAGCGGGAGGAATTGGATCCAGCGAGCAGTACTTC. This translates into CASSRGLAGGIGSSEQYF.

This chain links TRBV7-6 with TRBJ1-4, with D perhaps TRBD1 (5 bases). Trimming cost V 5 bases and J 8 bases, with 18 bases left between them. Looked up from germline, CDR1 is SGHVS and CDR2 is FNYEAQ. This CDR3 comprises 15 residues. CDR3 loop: CASSRMGGIQEKLFF. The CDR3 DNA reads TGTGCCAGCAGCCGAATGGGGGGAATTCAGGAAAAACTGTTTTTT.

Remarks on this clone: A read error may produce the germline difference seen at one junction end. CDR3 residues: CASSLGGANAEAFF. CDR3 bases: TGTGCCAGCAGCTTGGGAGGGGCGAACGCTGAAGCTTTCTTT. V and J are TRBV11-3 and TRBJ1-1; possibly TRBD1 for D (5 bases). Germline CDR1 SGHNT, CDR2 YENEEA. This CDR3 comprises 14 residues.